This entry describes one T cell receptor beta chain. Looked up from germline, CDR1 is SGDLS and CDR2 is YYNGEE. The length of the CDR3 is 14 residues. Trimming cost V 0 bases and J 6 bases, with 12 bases left between them. The assay was immunoSEQ multiplex PCR, and TCRdb's table has in-frame clones only and misses some. Of under 150,000 clones in the sample, more than 80% were seen once. This record belongs to a study of Ad26.COV2.S vaccination and SARS-CoV-2 variants. The genes are TRBV9 and TRBJ1-2; D is unclear. The sequences come from peripheral blood, collected after recovery from COVID-19. The TCR comes from a human donor who had recovered from COVID-19. This CDR3 reads CASSVGLLIDGYTF. CDR3 nucleotides: TGTGCCAGCAGCGTAGGCCTCCTAATCGATGGCTACACCTTC.